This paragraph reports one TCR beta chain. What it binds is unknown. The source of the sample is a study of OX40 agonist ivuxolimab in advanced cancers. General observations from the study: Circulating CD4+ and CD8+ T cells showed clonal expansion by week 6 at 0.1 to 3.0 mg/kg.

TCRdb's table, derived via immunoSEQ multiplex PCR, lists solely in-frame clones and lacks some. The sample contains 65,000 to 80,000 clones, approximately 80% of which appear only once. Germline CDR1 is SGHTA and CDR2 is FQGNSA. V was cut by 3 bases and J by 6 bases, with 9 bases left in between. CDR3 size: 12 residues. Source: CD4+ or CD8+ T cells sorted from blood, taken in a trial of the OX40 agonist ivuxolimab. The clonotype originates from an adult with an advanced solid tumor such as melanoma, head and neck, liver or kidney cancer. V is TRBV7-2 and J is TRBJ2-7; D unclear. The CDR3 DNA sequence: TGTGCCAGCAGCTTGAGGATGAGCGAGCAGTACTTC. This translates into CASSLRMSEQYF.